This paragraph reports one T cell receptor (beta chain). The antigen remains undetermined. This table comes from immunoSEQ multiplex PCR, and its TCRdb copy is limited to in-frame clones, with some not included. This sample carries hundreds of thousands of clones, about 80% of them seen once, and the ten largest clones take 6.7%. The sample is drawn from a study of cytotoxic CD8 clonotypes in ibrutinib-treated CLL. There are 15 residues in the CDR3. The V gene end was trimmed by 3 bases and the J gene end by 0 bases; junction bases not matched to a gene: 4. CDR1 and CDR2 (germline): LGHNA, YNFKEQ. General study findings and limits: Sustained-remission patients were sampled at one set of times and progressing patients at different ones.

The material sequenced was PBMCs, taken before ibrutinib treatment. The receptor's source is a human donor with chronic lymphocytic leukemia. The rearrangement joins TRBV4-2 to TRBJ1-1; 7 bases line up with TRBD1. This CDR3 is CASSQGTDMNTEAFF. In DNA form, the CDR3 reads TGTGCCAGCAGCCAGGGGACAGATATGAACACTGAAGCTTTCTTT.